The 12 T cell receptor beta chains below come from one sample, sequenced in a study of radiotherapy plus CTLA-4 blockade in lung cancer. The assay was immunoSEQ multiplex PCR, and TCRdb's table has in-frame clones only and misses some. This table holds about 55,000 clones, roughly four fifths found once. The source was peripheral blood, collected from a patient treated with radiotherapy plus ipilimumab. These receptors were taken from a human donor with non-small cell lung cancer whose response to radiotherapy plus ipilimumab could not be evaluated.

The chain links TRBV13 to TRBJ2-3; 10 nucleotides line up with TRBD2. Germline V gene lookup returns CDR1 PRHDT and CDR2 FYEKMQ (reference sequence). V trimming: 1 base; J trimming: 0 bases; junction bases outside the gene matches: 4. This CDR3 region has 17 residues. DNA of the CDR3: TGTGCCAGCAGCTTAGACGGACTAGCGGACAGCACAGATACGCAGTATTTT. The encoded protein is CASSLDGLADSTDTQYF.

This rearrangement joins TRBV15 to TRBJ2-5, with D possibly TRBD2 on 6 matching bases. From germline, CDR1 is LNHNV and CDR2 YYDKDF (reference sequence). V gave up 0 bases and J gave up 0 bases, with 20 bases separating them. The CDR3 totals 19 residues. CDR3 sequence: CATSRDWGEGGGYQETQYF. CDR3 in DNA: TGTGCCACCAGCAGAGATTGGGGGGAAGGCGGTGGGTACCAAGAGACCCAGTACTTC.

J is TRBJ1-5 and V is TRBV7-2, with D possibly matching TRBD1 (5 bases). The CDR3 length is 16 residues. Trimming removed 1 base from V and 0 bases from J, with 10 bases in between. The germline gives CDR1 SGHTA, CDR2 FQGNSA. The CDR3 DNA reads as TGTGCCAGCAGCTTAGGGGCGGGACGTAGCAATCAGCCCCAGCATTTT. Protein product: CASSLGAGRSNQPQHF.

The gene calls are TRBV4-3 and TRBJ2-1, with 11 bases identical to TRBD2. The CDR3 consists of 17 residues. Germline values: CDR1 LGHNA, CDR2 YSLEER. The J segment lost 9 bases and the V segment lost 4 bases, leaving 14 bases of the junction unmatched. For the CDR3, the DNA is TGCGCCAGCAGCCTTGCCCCGACTAGCGGGATCGGCAGTGAGCAGTTCTTC. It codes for CASSLAPTSGIGSEQFF.

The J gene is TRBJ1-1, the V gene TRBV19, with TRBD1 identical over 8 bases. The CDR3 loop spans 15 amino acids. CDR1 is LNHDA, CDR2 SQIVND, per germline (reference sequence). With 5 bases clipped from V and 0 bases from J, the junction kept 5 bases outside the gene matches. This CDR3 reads CASSWPGQVNTEAFF. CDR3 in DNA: TGTGCCAGTAGTTGGCCGGGACAGGTGAACACTGAAGCTTTCTTT.

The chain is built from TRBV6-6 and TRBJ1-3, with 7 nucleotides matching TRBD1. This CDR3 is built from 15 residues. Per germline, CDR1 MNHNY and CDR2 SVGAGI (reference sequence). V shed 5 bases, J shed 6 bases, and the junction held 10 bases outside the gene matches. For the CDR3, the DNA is TGTGCCAGCAGTCCCTATTCGACAGGGATAAACACCATATATTTT. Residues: CASSPYSTGINTIYF.

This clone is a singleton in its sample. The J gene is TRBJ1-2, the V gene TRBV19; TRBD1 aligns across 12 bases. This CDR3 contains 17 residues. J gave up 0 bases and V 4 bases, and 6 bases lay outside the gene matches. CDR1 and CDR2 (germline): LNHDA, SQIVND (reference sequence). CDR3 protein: CASSTGTGGLANYGYTF. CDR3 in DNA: TGTGCCAGTAGTACCGGGACAGGGGGCTTGGCTAACTATGGCTACACCTTC.

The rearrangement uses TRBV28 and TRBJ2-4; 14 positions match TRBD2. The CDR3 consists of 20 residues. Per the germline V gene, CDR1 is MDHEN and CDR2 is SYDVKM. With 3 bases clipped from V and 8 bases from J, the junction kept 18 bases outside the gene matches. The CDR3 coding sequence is TGTGCCAGCAGTTTGACTAGCGGGAGGGTCCACCGGGTCCCAAGGCACATTCAGTACTTC. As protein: CASSLTSGRVHRVPRHIQYF.

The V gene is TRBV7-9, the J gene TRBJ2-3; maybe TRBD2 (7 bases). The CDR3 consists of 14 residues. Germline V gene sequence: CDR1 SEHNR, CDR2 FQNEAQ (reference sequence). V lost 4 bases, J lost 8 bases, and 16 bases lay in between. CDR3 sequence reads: CASSSVGGAGTQYF. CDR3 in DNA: TGTGCCAGCAGCTCCGTGGGGGGGGCTGGTACGCAGTATTTT.

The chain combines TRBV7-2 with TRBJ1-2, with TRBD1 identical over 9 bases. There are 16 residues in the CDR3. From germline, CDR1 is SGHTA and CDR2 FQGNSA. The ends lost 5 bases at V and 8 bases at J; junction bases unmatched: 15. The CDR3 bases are TGTGCCAGCAGCCCTTTCCCAGACAGGGGGGCTATCGGCTACACCTTC. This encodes CASSPFPDRGAIGYTF.

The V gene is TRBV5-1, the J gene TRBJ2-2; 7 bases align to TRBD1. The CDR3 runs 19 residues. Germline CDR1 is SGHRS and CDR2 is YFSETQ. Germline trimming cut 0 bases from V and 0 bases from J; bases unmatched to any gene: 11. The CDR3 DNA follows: TGCGCCAGCAGCTTGGTCTCTAGGTGGGGACAGCCGAACACCGGGGAGCTGTTTTTT. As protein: CASSLVSRWGQPNTGELFF.

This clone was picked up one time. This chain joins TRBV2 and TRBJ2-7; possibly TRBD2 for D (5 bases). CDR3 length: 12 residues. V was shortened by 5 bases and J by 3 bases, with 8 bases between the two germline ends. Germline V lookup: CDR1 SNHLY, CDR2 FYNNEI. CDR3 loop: CASSWTGYEQYF. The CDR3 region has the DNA TGTGCCAGCAGTTGGACTGGCTACGAGCAGTACTTC. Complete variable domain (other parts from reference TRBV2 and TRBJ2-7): EPEVTQTPSHQVTQMGQEVILRCVPISNHLYFYWYRQILGQKVEFLVSFYNNEISEKSEIFDDQFSVERPDGSNFTLKIRSTKLEDSAMYFCASSWTGYEQYFGPGTRLTVT.